This T cell receptor beta chain is from a study of cytomegalovirus exposure and HLA in healthy donors. Background on the study: Earlier sequencing of some 180 million T cells yielded 100 million to 140 million unique TCR beta sequences.

Use of 60 Vbeta and 13 Jbeta primers characterized the PCR. Libraries were prepared by immunoSEQ multiplex PCR; TCRdb keeps only in-frame clonotypes and omits some of them. The sample lists roughly 200,000 clones, more than 65% occurring once. Study conclusions and caveats: Only CMV serostatus was available as immune exposure information.

Comments on this clone: Antigen unknown.

This receptor was taken from a girl between 10 and 17 years old in good health and CMV-seropositive. The sample consisted of PBMCs.

The CDR3 loop reads CASSFTPAETQYF. In nucleotides, the CDR3 is TGCGCCAGCAGCTTTACTCCTGCAGAGACCCAGTACTTC. The gene calls are TRBV5-1 and TRBJ2-5; D not certain. CDR1 is SGHRS, CDR2 YFSETQ, per germline. CDR3 length: 13 residues. V was clipped by 2 bases and J by 4 bases, with 9 bases between them. The full variable domain, in which reference TRBV5-1 and TRBJ2-5 provide the parts outside the CDR3, is KAGVTQTPRYLIKTRGQQVTLSCSPISGHRSVSWYQQTPGQGLQFLFEYFSETQRNKGNFPGRFSGRQFSNSRSEMNVSTLELGDSALYLCASSFTPAETQYFGPGTRLLVL.